The 20 T cell receptor beta chains below come from one sample, sequenced in a study of chemoradiotherapy in HPV16-positive cancers (dated 2022 in TCRdb). The library was generated by the immunoSEQ multiplex PCR assay. The table was pulled from immuneACCESS by TCRdb, which kept in-frame rearrangements only. Such tables lose some clones; where checked, under half of the loss comes from unresolved V genes, and the rest has no known cause. This sample holds thousands of clones; under 80% were observed only once. The ten largest make up approximately 15% of the sample. Sampling was conducted from a patient who underwent chemoradiotherapy. The receptors were sampled from a human donor with HPV-associated anogenital cancer.

This chain connects TRBV7-3 to TRBJ2-1, with 10 bases matching TRBD2. This CDR3 has 13 residues. Trimming at V came to 4 bases and at J to 9 bases, leaving 3 bases not matched to a gene. Germline CDR1 SGHTA, CDR2 FQGTGA. This CDR3 reads CASSSSGGGEQFF. The CDR3 DNA reads TGTGCCAGCAGCTCGAGCGGGGGGGGTGAGCAGTTCTTC. Together with reference TRBV7-3 and TRBJ2-1, the CDR3 gives the full variable domain: GAGVSQTPSNKVTEKGKYVELRCDPISGHTALYWYRQSLGQGPEFLIYFQGTGAADDSGLPNDRFFAVRPEGSVSTLKIQRTERGDSAVYLCASSSSGGGEQFFGPGTRLTVL.

This clone was seen a few times. This rearrangement joins TRBV4-2 to TRBJ1-6; TRBD1 agrees at 10 bases. Germline lookup yields CDR1 LGHNA and CDR2 YNFKEQ. CDR3 size: 15 residues. Germline trimming cut 0 bases from V and 9 bases from J; bases unmatched to any gene: 2. CDR3 nucleotides: TGTGCCAGCAGCCAAGAGGGGACAGGGGTTTCACCCCTCCACTTT. Translation gives CASSQEGTGVSPLHF.

The genes are TRBV14 and TRBJ2-5; maybe TRBD2 (7 bases). Germline V lookup: CDR1 SGHDN, CDR2 FVKESK. The V end was cut by 0 bases, the J end by 5 bases, with 25 bases between. The CDR3 spans 19 residues. This chain's CDR3 is CASSQDTFMGGGFGETQYF. In nucleotides, the CDR3 is TGTGCCAGCAGCCAAGATACGTTTATGGGCGGGGGCTTCGGGGAGACCCAGTACTTC.

The chain links TRBV10-3 to TRBJ1-2; a weak D match, TRBD1 (6 bases). CDR1 is ENHRY and CDR2 is SYGVKD in the germline V gene. V shed 4 bases and J shed 6 bases, with 12 bases lying between them. The CDR3 is 13 amino acids. As DNA, the CDR3 is TGTGCCATCAGTGCGGGACAAATAGATGGCTACACCTTC. This translates into CAISAGQIDGYTF.

This clone was seen only once. This rearrangement joins TRBV11-3 to TRBJ2-1; 7 nucleotides line up with TRBD1. Germline V CDR1 and CDR2: SGHNT, YENEEA. The V gene end was trimmed by 2 bases and the J gene end by 4 bases; junction bases not matched to a gene: 2. This CDR3 is 14 amino acids long. The CDR3 sequence is CASSLQGEYNEQFF. DNA of the CDR3: TGTGCCAGCAGCTTACAGGGGGAGTACAATGAGCAGTTCTTC. Based on the CDR3 plus reference TRBV11-3 and TRBJ2-1, the full variable domain is EAGVVQSPRYKIIEKKQPVAFWCNPISGHNTLYWYLQNLGQGPELLIRYENEEAVDDSQLPKDRFSAERLKGVDSTLKIQPAELGDSAVYLCASSLQGEYNEQFFGPGTRLTVL.

The V and J genes are TRBV29-1 and TRBJ2-3; TRBD2 aligns across 9 bases. V lost 1 base to trimming and J lost 3 bases; unmatched junction nucleotides: 5. The CDR3 is made up of 15 amino acids. The germline gives CDR1 SQVTM, CDR2 ANQGSEA. CDR3 region: CSVEGSSGATDTQYF. The CDR3, as DNA: TGCAGCGTTGAAGGGTCTAGCGGGGCAACAGATACGCAGTATTTT.

This sequence joins TRBV12-5 and TRBJ1-5; perhaps TRBD1 as D (6 bases). Trimming took 8 bases from V and 6 from J, leaving 11 bases between them. The CDR3 totals 12 residues. CDR1 is LGHNT, CDR2 FRNRAP, per germline. DNA of the CDR3: TGTGCTAGTACCCTGGGGGCTCAGCCCCAGCATTTT. Its protein product is CASTLGAQPQHF.

CDR3 protein: CASTKNIQYF. The DNA for the CDR3 is TGTGCCAGTACGAAAAACATTCAGTACTTC. The chain is built from TRBV2 and TRBJ2-4; no definite D call. Trimming took off 9 bases at V and 4 bases at J, with 4 bases between the two ends. CDR3 length equals 10 residues. Germline V gene sequence: CDR1 SNHLY, CDR2 FYNNEI. The full variable domain, rest sourced from reference TRBV2 and TRBJ2-4, is EPEVTQTPSHQVTQMGQEVILRCVPISNHLYFYWYRQILGQKVEFLVSFYNNEISEKSEIFDDQFSVERPDGSNFTLKIRSTKLEDSAMYFCASTKNIQYFGAGTRLSVL.

On this clone itself: At one end the junction does not follow the germline gene, possibly because of a read error. V usage is TRBV2 and J usage is TRBJ2-4; 9 bases are shared with TRBD1. The CDR3 totals 16 residues. CDR1 and CDR2 from the germline V gene are SNHLY and FYNNEI. The CDR3 here is CASSRPPGQGDLRMNF. The CDR3 DNA reads as TGTGCCAGCAGTCGCCCTCCGGGACAGGGAGACCTGAGAATGAACTTC.

The J gene is TRBJ2-1, the V gene TRBV28; a possible D gene is TRBD2 (6 bases). Trimming left V 6 bases short and J 5 bases short, with 17 bases between. The CDR3 is made up of 15 amino acids. Germline CDR1 reads MDHEN; CDR2 reads SYDVKM. The CDR3 loop is CASRMLPGLNNEQFF. CDR3 DNA: TGTGCCAGCAGAATGCTCCCGGGACTCAACAATGAGCAGTTCTTC. The full variable domain, in which reference TRBV28 and TRBJ2-1 provide the parts outside the CDR3, is DVKVTQSSRYLVKRTGEKVFLECVQDMDHENMFWYRQDPGLGLRLIYFSYDVKMKEKGDIPEGYSVSREKKERFSLILESASTNQTSMYLCASRMLPGLNNEQFFGPGTRLTVL.

CDR3 region: CASSPRGGNSPLHF. CDR3 coding DNA: TGTGCCAGCAGCCCCCGGGGGGGGAATTCACCCCTCCACTTT. V gene TRBV5-6 combines with J gene TRBJ1-6, with D perhaps TRBD1 (5 bases). Germline CDR1 and CDR2: SGHDT and YYEEEE. This CDR3 has 14 amino acids. V lost 4 bases and J lost 7, with 12 bases in between.

This chain connects TRBV5-4 to TRBJ1-2; D is undetermined. V lost 4 bases and J 8 bases, leaving 15 bases between the germline ends. The CDR3 is 13 residues long. The germline V gene has CDR1 SGHNT and CDR2 YYREEE (reference sequence). The CDR3 loop reads CASSISFADGYTF. Written as DNA, the CDR3 is TGTGCCAGCAGCATTTCGTTCGCGGACGGCTACACCTTC.

The V call is TRBV15, the J call TRBJ2-7; no clear D. CDR1 and CDR2 (germline): LNHNV, YYDKDF (reference sequence). The CDR3 consists of 12 residues. V lost 2 bases, J lost 5 bases, and 7 bases lay in between. The CDR3 DNA sequence: TGTGCCACCAGCAGACGCTCAGACGAGCAGTACTTC. This encodes CATSRRSDEQYF.

CDR3 bases: TGTGCCAGCAGCCCTTCGGCAAACTTGGGCCCTAGTGAGGACTACGAGCAGTACTTC. Protein: CASSPSANLGPSEDYEQYF. This rearrangement joins TRBV9 to TRBJ2-7; D is unresolved. The CDR3 covers 19 residues. V lost 4 bases, J lost 3 bases, and 29 bases lay in between. The germline V gene encodes CDR1 SGDLS and CDR2 YYNGEE.

The V and J genes are TRBV7-6 and TRBJ1-2, with unresolved D. The CDR3 totals 12 residues. V shed 5 bases and J shed 10 bases, with 14 bases lying between them. Germline-derived CDR1 and CDR2 are SGHVS and FNYEAQ. The CDR3 region has the DNA TGTGCCAGCAGCCAGTACAGCGAAGCCTACACCTTC. Translated, it gives CASSQYSEAYTF.

This sequence joins TRBV6-6 and TRBJ2-7; 8 bases are a match to TRBD2. Trimming cost V 8 bases and J 5 bases; bases outside gene matches: 11. The length of the CDR3 is 14 residues. Germline V lookup: CDR1 MNHNY, CDR2 SVGAGI (reference sequence). The CDR3 spells CASDLGGARNEQYF. CDR3 nucleotide sequence: TGTGCCAGCGACCTCGGGGGGGCCAGAAACGAGCAGTACTTC.

The chain uses TRBV28 and TRBJ1-5; tentative D call: TRBD1 (6 bases). The CDR3 is 15 amino acids. Trimming left V 3 bases short and J 7 bases short, with 16 bases between. Germline CDR1 is MDHEN and CDR2 is SYDVKM. CDR3 in DNA: TGTGCCAGCAGTTTTCTTGGGGGGGGCGGCCAGCCCCAGCATTTT. It encodes CASSFLGGGGQPQHF. Together with reference TRBV28 and TRBJ1-5, the CDR3 gives the full variable domain: DVKVTQSSRYLVKRTGEKVFLECVQDMDHENMFWYRQDPGLGLRLIYFSYDVKMKEKGDIPEGYSVSREKKERFSLILESASTNQTSMYLCASSFLGGGGQPQHFGDGTRLSIL.

The V call is TRBV7-2, the J call TRBJ1-2, with D possibly TRBD1 on 6 matching bases. CDR1 SGHTA and CDR2 FQGNSA come from the germline V gene. Trimming shortened V by 7 bases and J by 3 bases, and 18 bases separated the two germline ends. The CDR3 sequence is 15 residues long. CDR3 DNA: TGTGCCAGCACAGGCACAGGGCTCCATGACTATGGCTACACCTTC. It is translated as CASTGTGLHDYGYTF.

The chain couples TRBV18 to TRBJ2-5; perhaps TRBD1 as D (5 bases). The germline V and J ends were trimmed by 3 bases and 2 bases, with 7 bases remaining between them. The CDR3 spans 13 residues. The germline V gene has CDR1 KGHSH and CDR2 LQKENI. Here the CDR3 reads CASSPGLQETQYF. The DNA for the CDR3 is TGTGCCAGCTCACCGGGGCTTCAAGAGACCCAGTACTTC.

This clone was found a few times. The gene calls are TRBV2 and TRBJ2-7; 10 nucleotides align to TRBD1. The V gene end was trimmed by 6 bases and the J gene end by 3 bases; junction bases not matched to a gene: 5. Germline-derived CDR1 and CDR2 are SNHLY and FYNNEI. This CDR3 contains 14 residues. CDR3 residues: CASRVDRGIYEQYF. CDR3 DNA sequence: TGTGCCAGCAGAGTGGACAGGGGGATCTACGAGCAGTACTTC.